This T cell receptor (beta chain) was obtained from a study of spatial heterogeneity in lung cancer. On the study more broadly: The count of detected beta-chain sequences consistently exceeded that of alpha-chain sequences. Mean representation of each unique TCR and UMI combination in the raw reads exceeded nine occurrences.

This clonotype was counted many times. The V segment lost 1 base and the J segment 4 bases; nucleotides outside the gene matches: 2. Germline-derived CDR1 and CDR2 are SGHTA and FQGNSA. The CDR3 consists of 15 residues. TCRdb re-analysed the 5' RACE reads in MiXCR, keeping a single row per CDR3 protein. The top ten clones hold about 5.5% of a sample with approximately 24,000 distinct CDR3 sequences, roughly 4.7% of them seen once. Described time point: sample taken at primary tumor resection. The sequenced material consisted of unsorted whole RNA from tumor, nontumor lung or frozen PBMC. This sequence was found in a male donor with early-stage non-small cell lung cancer. V usage is TRBV7-2 and J usage is TRBJ2-3; 10 bases are shared with TRBD2. Sequences were derived from PBMCs, sampled at surgery. CDR3 amino acids: CASSLGLAGADTQYF. DNA for the CDR3: TGTGCCAGCAGCTTAGGGCTAGCGGGAGCAGATACGCAGTATTTT.